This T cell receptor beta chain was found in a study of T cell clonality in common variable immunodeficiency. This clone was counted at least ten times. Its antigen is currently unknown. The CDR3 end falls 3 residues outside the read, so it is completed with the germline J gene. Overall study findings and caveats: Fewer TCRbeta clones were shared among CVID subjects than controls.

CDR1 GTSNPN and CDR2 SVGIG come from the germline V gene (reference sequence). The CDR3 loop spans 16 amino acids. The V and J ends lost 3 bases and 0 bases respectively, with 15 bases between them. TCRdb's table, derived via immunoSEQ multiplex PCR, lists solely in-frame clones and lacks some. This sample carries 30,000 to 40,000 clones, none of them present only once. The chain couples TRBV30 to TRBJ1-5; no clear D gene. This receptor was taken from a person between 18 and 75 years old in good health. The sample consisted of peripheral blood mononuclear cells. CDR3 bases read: TGTGCCTGGAGGAACAAAGGTTTATATAGCAATCAGCCC. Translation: CAWRNKGLYSNQP. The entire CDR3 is CAWRNKGLYSNQPQHF. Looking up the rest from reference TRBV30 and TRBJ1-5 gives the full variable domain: SQTIHQWPATLVQPVGSPLSLECTVEGTSNPNLYWYRQAAGRGLQLLFYSVGIGQISSEVPQNLSASRPQDRQFILSSKKLLLSDSGFYLCAWRNKGLYSNQPQHFGDGTRLSIL.